The text below deals with one T cell receptor (beta chain). The record originates from a study of cytomegalovirus exposure and HLA in healthy donors. The primer mix had 60 Vbeta and 13 Jbeta primers. This table comes from immunoSEQ multiplex PCR, and its TCRdb copy is limited to in-frame clones, with some not included. The sample holds about 200,000 clones; about four fifths are singletons and the top ten take approximately 0.4%. Looked up from germline, CDR1 is SGHTA and CDR2 is FQGTGA. The CDR3 length is 11 residues. V lost 8 bases to trimming and J lost 4 bases, with 9 bases between them. Sequenced material: PBMCs. The sequence derives from a male donor in good health and CMV-seropositive. V gene TRBV7-3 combines with J gene TRBJ2-7, with D perhaps matching TRBD1 (5 bases). The CDR3 bases are TGTGCCAGCGCCAGGGCTTACGAGCAGTACTTC. This encodes CASARAYEQYF.